This TCR beta chain originates from a study of CD8+ T cells in alopecia areata. Study details: At a dose of 5 to 10 mg twice daily, oral tofacitinib was given to treated patients. Tofacitinib exposure lasted 6 to 18 months, followed by 6 months off drug.

RNA was extracted and reverse transcribed into cDNA as the sequencing template. TCRdb keeps only in-frame clones here, not all; method: immunoSEQ multiplex PCR. This table has about 270,000 clones, roughly 60% appearing once. Sample treatment: oral pan-JAK inhibitor, 5-10 mg twice daily. Study results and caveats: Within the top 100, expanded CD8+ clones significantly decreased with tofacitinib, as did scalp clonality.

The CDR3 covers 14 residues. Trimming took 0 bases from V and 5 from J, leaving 13 bases between them. Germline CDR1 is GTSNPN and CDR2 is SVGIG (reference sequence). With regard to this clone: Its cognate antigen is unknown.

This chain links TRBV30 with TRBJ1-2; D may be TRBD1 (5 bases). Material: CD4+ T cells sorted from blood, obtained around week 54, from a patient treated with tofacitinib. The clonotype was recovered from a human donor with alopecia areata. This CDR3 is CAWSVPPGTYGYTF. The CDR3 DNA sequence: TGTGCCTGGAGTGTACCGCCAGGGACGTATGGCTACACCTTC.